This T cell receptor (beta chain) derives from a study of molecular identifiers for immune sequencing clone quantification (dated by TCRdb to the late 2010s). About the investigation overall: For a replicate experiment, RNA from roughly 21,000 or 96,000 naive CD8 T cells was divided into five aliquots, of which four were sequenced. The study was a methods study using CD8 T cells to benchmark molecular-identifier clustering-based TCR repertoire sequencing (MIDCIRS) and TCR RNA copy counting.

Inclusive of the bounding cysteine and phenylalanine, the CDR3 is 17 residues long. Of the read, only the CDR3 DNA is kept; its 51 bases are in frame from base 1. The V and J ends are trimmed by 0 bases and 3 bases, leaving 18 bases between them. CDR1 and CDR2 are read off the germline V gene (reference sequence) as LGHDT and YNNKEL. This clonotype has more than one count but fewer than ten. What this receptor recognizes is not known. No quality values exist for individual bases; no much larger clone is one base distant. Study-level results and caveats: Spiked-in Jurkat TCR RNA equivalent to a single cell was reported to be detectable even among one million naive CD8 T cells. Around 2.9 recovered TCR RNA copies per cell were obtained by modeling, versus about ten by digital PCR, implying a capture efficiency of 25% to 30%. The naive libraries included spiked-in Jurkat TCR RNA (fewer than eleven copies' worth), and this Jurkat TCR RNA is not part of the donor repertoire. Highly expanded clone sizes could be underestimated if identical TCR molecules share a barcode. In CMV-specific effector cells, clones with more than 20 RNA copies accounted for over 97% of molecules, whereas in naive cells such clones accounted for under 1%. When barcode sub-clustering was left out, chimeric consensus sequences inflated TCR diversity, with chimeras reaching as high as 47%.

Libraries of naive CD8 T cells were built from around 20,000 to 990,000 sorted cells, with 10%, 30% or 50% of the purified RNA used. Naive CD8 T cells, defined as CD8+CD4-CCR7+CD45RA+, were FACS-sorted into RLT Plus buffer on a BD FACSAria II. To test detection sensitivity, Jurkat RNA equivalent to more than eight TCR copies was spiked into samples of roughly 19,000-1,000,000 naive CD8 T cells. CD8 T cells were enriched with RosetteSep CD8+ T Cell Enrichment Cocktail and Ficoll-Paque, followed by ACK red cell lysis. Library creation used PCR. The run used an Illumina HiSeq 4000. Bulk TCR libraries were made following a previously described method, with the TCR primers given in Table S5. Purification of total RNA was performed with the Qiagen AllPrep DNA/RNA kit. Before analysis, reads from multiple sequencing runs of one library were combined. The source study handled its data this way. Reads were retained only if the reads had an exact TCR constant sequence, and the retained reads were trimmed to 150 nt and grouped according to their 12-nt molecular barcodes. Reads within each barcode group were sub-clustered using a 15% Levenshtein threshold, and quality-weighted consensus sequences were constructed for each RNA molecule. Non-functional sequences were filtered out, along with any lower-count sequence sitting one edit away from another sequence. Based on fitting two negative binomial distributions, any barcode sub-cluster with under 20% of the maximum read count was discarded. TCRdb reprocessing: public reads trimmed at Q25 with fastp, clones called with MiXCR, in-frame beta chains kept. Rows with a matching CDR3 protein are joined into one entry that keeps the most common DNA and genes. TCRdb's processing, not the authors' own work, is the source of the V and J calls. The sample yields approximately 500,000 distinct CDR3 sequences; roughly 23% were counted once. The top ten clones comprise approximately 0.8% of the sample.

This sequence uses TRBV3-1 and TRBJ2-7; no D gene call is confident. This clonotype was sampled from a human donor in good health. Some libraries in this study had Jurkat cell RNA spiked in. The sequenced sample was naive CD8+ T cells from blood, with Jurkat cell RNA spiked in. The intended sense of this specimen's cell subset or site label: FACS-sorted CD8+CD4-CCR7+CD45RA+ naive T cells. The CDR3: CASSQEGFALGFYEQYF. The sequenced DNA is TGTGCCAGCAGCCAAGAAGGATTCGCGCTGGGTTTCTACGAGCAGTACTTC.